This T cell receptor (beta chain) was recovered during a study of T cell changes during pregnancy in multiple sclerosis. The protocol was immunoSEQ multiplex PCR, while the TCRdb copy is restricted to in-frame clones and leaves out a portion. Among 74,000 or so clones, around nine tenths were seen once, and the ten largest hold around 0.21%. With 2 bases removed from V and 0 bases from J, the gap between germline ends came to 6 bases. From germline, CDR1 is MNHEY and CDR2 SVGAGI. The CDR3 covers 14 residues. The rearrangement uses TRBV6-5 and TRBJ2-3; D uncertain. The sequenced sample was CD4+ T cells from peripheral blood mononuclear cells, obtained before pregnancy. This sequence was found in a female donor with multiple sclerosis, enrolled in a pregnancy study. CDR3 coding DNA: TGTGCCAGCAGTTACCTCACAAGCACAGATACGCAGTATTTT. This translates into CASSYLTSTDTQYF.